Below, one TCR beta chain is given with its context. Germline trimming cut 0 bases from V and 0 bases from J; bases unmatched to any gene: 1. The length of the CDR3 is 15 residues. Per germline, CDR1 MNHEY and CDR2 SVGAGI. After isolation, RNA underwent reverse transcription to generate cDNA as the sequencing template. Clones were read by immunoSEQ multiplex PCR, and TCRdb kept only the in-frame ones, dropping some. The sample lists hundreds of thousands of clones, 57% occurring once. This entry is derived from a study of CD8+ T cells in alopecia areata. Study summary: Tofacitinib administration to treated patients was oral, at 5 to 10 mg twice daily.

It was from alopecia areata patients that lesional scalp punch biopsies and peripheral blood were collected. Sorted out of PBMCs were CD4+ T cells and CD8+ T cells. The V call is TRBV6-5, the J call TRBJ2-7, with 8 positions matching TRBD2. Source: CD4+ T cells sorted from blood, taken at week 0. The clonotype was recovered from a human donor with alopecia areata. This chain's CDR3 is CASSYSGLDSYEQYF. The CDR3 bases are TGTGCCAGCAGTTACTCGGGACTAGACTCCTACGAGCAGTACTTC.